One T cell receptor (beta chain) is described in this entry. Antigen: not known. The use of genomic DNA as template underpinned the TCR beta VDJ and CDR3 profiling. TCRdb used MiXCR to reprocess the reads, holding one entry per CDR3 protein. The sample gives about 160,000 distinct CDR3 sequences, around 48% of which show up once; about 2.8% is in the top ten. This CDR3 has 11 amino acids. Germline-derived CDR1 and CDR2 are SQVTM and ANQGSEA. V dropped 6 bases and J dropped 4; count of bases not matched to a gene: 3. The source of the sample is a study of CD8+CD57+ T cells in acquired aplastic anemia. General study results and limits: No significant difference in CD8+ Simpson's diversity was found between patients and controls. Nearly 30 CD8+ CDR3 sequences were shared between patients and controls.

Sequenced patients had shown CD8+CD57+ cell expansion by flow cytometry. Sequences were obtained from sorted CD4+, CD8+, or CD8+CD57+ T cells (not recorded which) from PBMCs. The receptor was isolated from a human donor with aplastic anemia. This sequence joins TRBV29-1 and TRBJ2-7; 7 bases are a match to TRBD1. DNA of the CDR3: TGCAGCGTGGGGACAGTTTACGAGCAGTACTTC. It encodes CSVGTVYEQYF.